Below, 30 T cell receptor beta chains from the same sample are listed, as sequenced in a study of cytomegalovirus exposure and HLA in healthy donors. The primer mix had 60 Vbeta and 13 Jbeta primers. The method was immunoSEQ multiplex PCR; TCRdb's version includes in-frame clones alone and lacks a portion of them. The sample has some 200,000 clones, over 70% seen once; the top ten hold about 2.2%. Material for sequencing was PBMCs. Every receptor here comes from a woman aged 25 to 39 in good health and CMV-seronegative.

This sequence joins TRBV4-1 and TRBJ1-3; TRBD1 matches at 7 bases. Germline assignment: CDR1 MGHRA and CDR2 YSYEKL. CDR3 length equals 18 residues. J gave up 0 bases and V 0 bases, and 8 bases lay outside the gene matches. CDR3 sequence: CASSQDATRGASGNTIYF. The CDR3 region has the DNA TGCGCCAGCAGCCAAGATGCGACCAGGGGGGCCTCTGGAAACACCATATATTTT.

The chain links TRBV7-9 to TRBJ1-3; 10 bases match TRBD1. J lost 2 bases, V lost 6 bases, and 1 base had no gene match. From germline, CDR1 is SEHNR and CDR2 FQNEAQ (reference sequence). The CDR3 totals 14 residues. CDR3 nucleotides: TGTGCCAGCAGGGGACAGGGGACTGGAAACACCATATATTTT. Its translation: CASRGQGTGNTIYF.

The CDR3 DNA is TGTGCCAGCAGTGAACCGGGTTGGAATTCCTACGAGCAGTACTTC. The encoded protein is CASSEPGWNSYEQYF. The chain couples TRBV6-1 to TRBJ2-7; D unclear. Per germline, CDR1 MNHNS and CDR2 SASEGT. Trimming pared 2 bases from V and 1 base from J, leaving 12 bases between. This CDR3 has 15 residues.

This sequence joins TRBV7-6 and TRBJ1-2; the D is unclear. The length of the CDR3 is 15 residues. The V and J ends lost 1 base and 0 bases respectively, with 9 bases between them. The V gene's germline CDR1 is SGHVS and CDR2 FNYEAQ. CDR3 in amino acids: CASSLVKRTNYGYTF. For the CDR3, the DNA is TGTGCCAGCAGCTTAGTCAAGAGAACTAACTATGGCTACACCTTC.

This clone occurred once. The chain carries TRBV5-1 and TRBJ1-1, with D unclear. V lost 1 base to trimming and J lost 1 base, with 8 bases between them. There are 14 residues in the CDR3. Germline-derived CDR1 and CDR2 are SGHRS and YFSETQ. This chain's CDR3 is CASSLTPGNTEAFF. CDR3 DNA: TGCGCCAGCAGCTTGACCCCCGGGAACACTGAAGCTTTCTTT.

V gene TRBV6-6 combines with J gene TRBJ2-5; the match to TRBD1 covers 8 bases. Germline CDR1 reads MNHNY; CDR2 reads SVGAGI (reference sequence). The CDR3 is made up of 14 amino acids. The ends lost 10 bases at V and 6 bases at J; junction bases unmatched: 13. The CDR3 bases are TGTGCCACCCAACTCGGACAGGGAGGACAGACCCAGTACTTC. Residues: CATQLGQGGQTQYF.

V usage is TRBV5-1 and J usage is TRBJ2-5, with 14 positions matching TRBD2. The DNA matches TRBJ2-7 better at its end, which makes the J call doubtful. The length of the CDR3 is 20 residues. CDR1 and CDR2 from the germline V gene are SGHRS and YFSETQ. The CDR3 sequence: CASSLAKLSGTSGGFYEQYF. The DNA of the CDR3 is TGCGCCAGCAGCTTGGCCAAGTTATCCGGGACTAGCGGGGGATTTTACGAGCAGTACTTC.

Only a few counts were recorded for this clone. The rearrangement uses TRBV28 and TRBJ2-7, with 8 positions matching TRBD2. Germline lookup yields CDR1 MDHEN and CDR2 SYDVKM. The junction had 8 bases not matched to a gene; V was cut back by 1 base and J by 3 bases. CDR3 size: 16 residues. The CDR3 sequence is CASSLLPGGGGYEQYF. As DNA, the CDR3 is TGTGCCAGCAGTTTATTACCGGGAGGGGGAGGCTACGAGCAGTACTTC.

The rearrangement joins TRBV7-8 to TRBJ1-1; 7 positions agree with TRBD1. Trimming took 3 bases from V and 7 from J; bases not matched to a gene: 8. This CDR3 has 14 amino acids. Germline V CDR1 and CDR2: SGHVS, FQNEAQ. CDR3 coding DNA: TGTGCCAGCAGCTTCACAGGGGAATTCGGTGAAGCTTTCTTT. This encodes CASSFTGEFGEAFF.

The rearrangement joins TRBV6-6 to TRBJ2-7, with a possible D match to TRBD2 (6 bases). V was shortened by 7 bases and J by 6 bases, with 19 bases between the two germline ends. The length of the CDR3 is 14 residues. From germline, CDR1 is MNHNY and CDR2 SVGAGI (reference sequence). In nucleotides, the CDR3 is TGTGCCAGCACGGTGGGAGCCCTGGGAGGCGAGCAGTACTTC. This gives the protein CASTVGALGGEQYF.

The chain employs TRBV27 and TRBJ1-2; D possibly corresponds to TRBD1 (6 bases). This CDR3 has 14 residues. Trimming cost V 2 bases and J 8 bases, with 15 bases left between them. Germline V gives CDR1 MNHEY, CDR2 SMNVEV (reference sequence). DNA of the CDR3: TGTGCCAGCAGTTTACTGGGAGGGGGATCCGGCTACACCTTC. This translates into CASSLLGGGSGYTF.

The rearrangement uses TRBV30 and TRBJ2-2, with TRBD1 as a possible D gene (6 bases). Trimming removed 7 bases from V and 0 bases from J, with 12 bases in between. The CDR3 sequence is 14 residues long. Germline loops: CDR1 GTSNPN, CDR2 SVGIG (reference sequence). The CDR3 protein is CASTRGSNTGELFF. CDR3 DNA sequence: TGTGCCTCCACGAGGGGGTCGAACACCGGGGAGCTGTTTTTT.

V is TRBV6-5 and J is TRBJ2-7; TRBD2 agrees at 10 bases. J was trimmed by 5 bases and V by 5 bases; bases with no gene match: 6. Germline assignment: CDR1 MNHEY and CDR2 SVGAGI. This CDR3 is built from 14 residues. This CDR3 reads CASSPASGRNEQYF. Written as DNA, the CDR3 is TGTGCCAGCAGTCCCGCTAGCGGGAGAAACGAGCAGTACTTC.

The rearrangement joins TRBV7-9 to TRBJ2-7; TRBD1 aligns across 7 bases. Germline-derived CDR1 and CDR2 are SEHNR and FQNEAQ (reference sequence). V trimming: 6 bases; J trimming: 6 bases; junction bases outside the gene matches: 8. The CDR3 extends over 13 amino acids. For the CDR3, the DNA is TGTGCCAGCAGGTCAACAGGGGTGGGCGAGCAGTACTTC. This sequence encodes CASRSTGVGEQYF.

The CDR3, as DNA: TGTGCCAGCAGCCAAGATTCGTTTCTGCGACTTCGGGTAAACACTGAAGCTTTCTTT. It translates to CASSQDSFLRLRVNTEAFF. The chain joins TRBV4-2 to TRBJ1-1; D call uncertain. Germline V gives CDR1 LGHNA, CDR2 YNFKEQ. The CDR3 totals 19 residues. V was cut by 0 bases and J by 2 bases, with 22 bases left in between.

CDR3: CASSGLAGGFYNEQFF. CDR3 nucleotide sequence: TGTGCCAGCAGCGGACTAGCGGGAGGATTCTACAATGAGCAGTTCTTC. V usage is TRBV27 and J usage is TRBJ2-1; the match to TRBD2 covers 14 bases. Germline V gene sequence: CDR1 MNHEY, CDR2 SMNVEV (reference sequence). The CDR3 is 16 amino acids. Germline trimming cut 6 bases from V and 3 bases from J; bases unmatched to any gene: 4.

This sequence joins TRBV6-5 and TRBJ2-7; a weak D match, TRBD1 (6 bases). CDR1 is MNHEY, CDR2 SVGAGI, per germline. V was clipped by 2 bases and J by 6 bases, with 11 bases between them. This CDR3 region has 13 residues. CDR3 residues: CASSYAGDTEQYF. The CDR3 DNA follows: TGTGCCAGCAGTTACGCAGGGGACACCGAGCAGTACTTC.

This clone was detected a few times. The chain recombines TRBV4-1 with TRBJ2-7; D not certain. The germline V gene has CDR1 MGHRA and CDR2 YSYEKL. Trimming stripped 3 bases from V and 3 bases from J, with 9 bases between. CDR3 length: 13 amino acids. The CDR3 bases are TGCGCCAGCAGCCAGACTGAGTACTACGAGCAGTACTTC. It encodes CASSQTEYYEQYF.

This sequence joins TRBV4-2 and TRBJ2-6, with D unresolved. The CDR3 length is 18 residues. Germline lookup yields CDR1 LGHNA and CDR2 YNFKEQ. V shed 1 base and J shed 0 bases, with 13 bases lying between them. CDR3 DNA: TGTGCCAGCAGCCAAGTTTCTCCTCCTCTCTCTGGGGCCAACGTCCTGACTTTC. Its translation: CASSQVSPPLSGANVLTF.

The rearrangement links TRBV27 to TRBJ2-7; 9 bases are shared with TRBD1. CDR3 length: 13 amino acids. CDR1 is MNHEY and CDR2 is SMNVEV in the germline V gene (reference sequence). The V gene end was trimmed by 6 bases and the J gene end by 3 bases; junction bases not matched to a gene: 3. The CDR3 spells CASRRDRDYEQYF. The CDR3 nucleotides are TGTGCCAGCAGAAGGGACAGGGACTACGAGCAGTACTTC.

The CDR3 reads CASSKSGTGLDEQYF. For the CDR3, the DNA is TGTGCCAGCAGCAAATCGGGGACAGGGCTCGACGAGCAGTACTTC. J is TRBJ2-7 and V is TRBV21-1; the table names TRBD1, a call not compared with the DNA. TRBV21-1 is a pseudogene segment. CDR3 length equals 15 residues.

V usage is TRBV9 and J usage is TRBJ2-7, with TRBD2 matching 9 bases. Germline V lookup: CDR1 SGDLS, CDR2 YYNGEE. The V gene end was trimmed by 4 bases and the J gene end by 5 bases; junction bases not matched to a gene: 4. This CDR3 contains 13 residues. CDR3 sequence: CASSPIAGDEQYF. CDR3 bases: TGTGCCAGCAGCCCAATAGCGGGAGACGAGCAGTACTTC. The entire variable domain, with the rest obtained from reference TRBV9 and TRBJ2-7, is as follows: DSGVTQTPKHLITATGQRVTLRCSPRSGDLSVYWYQQSLDQGLQFLIQYYNGEERAKGNILERFSAQQFPDLHSELNLSSLELGDSALYFCASSPIAGDEQYFGPGTRLTVT.

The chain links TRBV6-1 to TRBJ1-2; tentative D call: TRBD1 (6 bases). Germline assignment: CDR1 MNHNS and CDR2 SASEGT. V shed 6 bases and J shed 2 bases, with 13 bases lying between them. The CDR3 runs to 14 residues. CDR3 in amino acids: CASRRDRMNYGYTF. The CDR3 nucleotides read TGTGCCAGCAGAAGAGACAGGATGAACTATGGCTACACCTTC.

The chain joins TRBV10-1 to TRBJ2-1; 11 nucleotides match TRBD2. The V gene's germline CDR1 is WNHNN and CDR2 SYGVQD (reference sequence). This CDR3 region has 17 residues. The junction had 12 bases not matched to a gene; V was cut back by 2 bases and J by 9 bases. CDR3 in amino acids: CASSEASGGPSWGEQFF. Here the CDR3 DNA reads TGCGCCAGCAGTGAGGCTAGCGGGGGGCCCTCTTGGGGTGAGCAGTTCTTC.

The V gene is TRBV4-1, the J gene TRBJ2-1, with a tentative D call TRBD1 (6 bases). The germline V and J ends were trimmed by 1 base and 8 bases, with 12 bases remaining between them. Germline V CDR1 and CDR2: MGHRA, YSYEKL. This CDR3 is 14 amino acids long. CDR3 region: CASSQVYRVHEQFF. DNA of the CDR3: TGCGCCAGCAGCCAAGTGTACAGGGTCCATGAGCAGTTCTTC.

CDR3 protein: CASSLVPGQSWNTEAFF. CDR3 nucleotide sequence: TGTGCCAGCAGCTTAGTGCCCGGACAGTCATGGAACACTGAAGCTTTCTTT. This chain joins TRBV7-8 and TRBJ1-1, with a tentative D call TRBD1 (6 bases). V lost 1 base, J lost 1 base, and 16 bases lay in between. This CDR3 is 17 amino acids long. Germline V lookup: CDR1 SGHVS, CDR2 FQNEAQ.

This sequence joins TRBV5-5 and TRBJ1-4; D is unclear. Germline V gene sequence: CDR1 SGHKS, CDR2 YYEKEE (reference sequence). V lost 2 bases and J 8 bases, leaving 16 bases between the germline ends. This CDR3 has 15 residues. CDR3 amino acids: CASSLVAGVGEKLFF. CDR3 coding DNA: TGTGCCAGCAGCTTAGTAGCTGGAGTCGGAGAAAAACTGTTTTTT.

The CDR3 loop is CASSPGTSGYYNEQFF. In DNA, the CDR3 is TGTGCCAGTAGTCCCGGGACTAGCGGATACTACAATGAGCAGTTCTTC. The V and J genes are TRBV19 and TRBJ2-1; 11 nucleotides match TRBD2. V dropped 5 bases and J dropped 3; count of bases not matched to a gene: 6. Looked up from germline, CDR1 is LNHDA and CDR2 is SQIVND (reference sequence). The CDR3 runs to 16 residues.

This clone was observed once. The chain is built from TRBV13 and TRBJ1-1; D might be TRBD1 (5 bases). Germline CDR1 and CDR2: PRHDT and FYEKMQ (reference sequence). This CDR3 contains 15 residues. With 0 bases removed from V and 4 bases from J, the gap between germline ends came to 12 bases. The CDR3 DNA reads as TGTGCCAGCAGCTTAGGGGAGGGGTGGGGCACTGAAGCTTTCTTT. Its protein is CASSLGEGWGTEAFF.

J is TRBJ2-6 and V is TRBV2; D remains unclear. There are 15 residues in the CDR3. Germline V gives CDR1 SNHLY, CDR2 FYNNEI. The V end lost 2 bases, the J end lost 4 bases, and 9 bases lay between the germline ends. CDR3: CASSELYPGANVLTF. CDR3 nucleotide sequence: TGTGCCAGCAGTGAACTATACCCCGGGGCCAACGTCCTGACTTTC.